The rows below give T cell receptor beta chains drawn from one sample of a study of OX40 agonist ivuxolimab in advanced cancers. TCRdb's table, derived via immunoSEQ multiplex PCR, lists solely in-frame clones and lacks some. The repertoire has around 77,000 clones, about 89% of them found once; the top ten carry about 5.5%. The sample was CD4+ or CD8+ T cells sorted from blood, taken in a trial of the OX40 agonist ivuxolimab. These receptor sequences come from an adult with an advanced solid tumor such as melanoma, head and neck, liver or kidney cancer. CDR3s include the opening cysteine and the closing phenylalanine or tryptophan. D genes are given only for firm matches. Clone size is not always given. Where it is, it says once, few, many or a class for expanded clones.

TRBV7-8	-	-	TRBJ2-7	CASSLPGQTYEQYF	TGTGCCAGCAGCTTGCCCGGACAGACCTACGAGCAGTACTTC
TRBV27	-	-	TRBJ1-1	CASMPFSMNTEAFF	TGTGCCAGCATGCCCTTCTCCATGAACACTGAAGCTTTCTTT
TRBV5-6	-	-	TRBJ2-7	CASSSPEDYEQYF	TGTGCCAGCAGCTCCCCGGAGGACTACGAGCAGTACTTC
TRBV6-5	-	-	TRBJ1-2	CASHQQANYGYTF	TGTGCCAGCCACCAACAGGCAAACTATGGCTACACCTTC
TRBV4-2	-	-	TRBJ1-3	CASSQVLGLNSGNTIYF	TGTGCCAGCAGCCAAGTTTTAGGGCTGAACTCTGGAAACACCATATATTTT
TRBV4-1	-	-	TRBJ1-1	CASSQDRGGTEAFF	TGCGCCAGCAGCCAAGATCGGGGGGGCACTGAAGCTTTCTTT
TRBV9	-	-	TRBJ1-1	CASSVALRDTEAFF	TGTGCCAGCAGCGTAGCTTTGAGGGATACTGAAGCTTTCTTT
TRBV6-5	TRBD1	-	TRBJ2-1	CASRGQSYNEQFF	TGTGCCAGCCGGGGACAGTCCTACAATGAGCAGTTCTTC
TRBV6-5	-	-	TRBJ2-6	CASSYGYSQPNVLTF	TGTGCCAGCAGTTACGGGTATAGCCAACCGAACGTCCTGACTTTC
TRBV21-1	-	-	TRBJ1-1	CASRVRYTIRTEAFF	TGTGCCAGCAGGGTACGCTACACAATTCGCACTGAAGCTTTCTTT
TRBV13	TRBD2	once	TRBJ2-7	CASSQTQLASQEQYF	TGTGCCAGCAGCCAAACCCAACTAGCGTCGCAGGAGCAGTACTTC
TRBV7-2	TRBD1	-	TRBJ1-2	CASSPGTGANYGYTF	TGTGCCAGCAGCCCCGGGACAGGAGCTAACTATGGCTACACCTTC
TRBV6-1	-	-	TRBJ2-2	CASSEESLLAVLNTGELFF	TGTGCCAGCAGTGAAGAGAGTTTATTGGCGGTTCTGAACACCGGGGAGCTGTTTTTT
TRBV30	-	-	TRBJ2-7	CAWGDQGYEQYF	TGTGCCTGGGGGGACCAGGGCTACGAGCAGTACTTC
TRBV2	-	-	TRBJ2-7	CASSGTTSRGAYEQYF	TGTGCCAGCAGCGGGACGACGTCCAGGGGTGCCTACGAGCAGTACTTC
TRBV19	-	once	TRBJ1-5	CASSIPPVQPQHF	TGTGCCAGTAGTATCCCCCCTGTCCAGCCCCAGCATTTT
TRBV4-2	-	-	TRBJ2-1	CASSLAVGSYNEQFF	TGTGCCAGCAGCCTTGCGGTTGGTTCCTACAATGAGCAGTTCTTC
TRBV6-5	-	-	TRBJ2-7	CASSSRGTPYEQYF	TGTGCCAGCAGTTCCCGCGGGACACCATACGAGCAGTACTTC
TRBV9	-	-	TRBJ2-5	CASSTERTRGRGGETQYF	TGTGCCAGCAGCACAGAGAGAACCAGGGGACGAGGTGGAGAGACCCAGTACTTC
TRBV5-1	TRBD1	-	TRBJ1-1	CASSLGDREAPNTEAFF	TGCGCCAGCAGCTTGGGGGACAGGGAGGCTCCGAACACTGAAGCTTTCTTT
TRBV7-8	-	-	TRBJ2-7	CASSSDNYYEQYF	TGTGCCAGCAGTTCGGACAATTACTACGAGCAGTACTTC
TRBV4-1	-	-	TRBJ2-7	CASSQDNNEQYF	TGCGCCAGCAGCCAAGATAATAACGAGCAGTACTTC
TRBV19	-	once	TRBJ1-3	CASSIIPTGNTIYF	TGTGCCAGTAGTATAATCCCGACCGGAAACACCATATATTTT
TRBV16	TRBD1	-	TRBJ1-2	CASNPGTGGGYGYTF	TGTGCCAGCAACCCCGGGACAGGGGGCGGCTATGGCTACACCTTC
TRBV28	TRBD2	-	TRBJ2-3	CASSLSLAGEGDTQYF	TGTGCCAGCAGTTTAAGCCTAGCGGGAGAGGGAGATACGCAGTATTTT
TRBV18	-	-	TRBJ2-5	CASSPPSETQYF	TGTGCCAGCTCACCACCGAGCGAGACCCAGTACTTC
TRBV7-9	-	-	TRBJ1-5	CASSLVGGEQPQHF	TGTGCCAGCAGCTTAGTGGGGGGCGAGCAGCCCCAGCATTTT
TRBV10-3	-	medium-sized	TRBJ2-1	CAISEGFEQFF	TGTGCCATCAGTGAGGGTTTTGAGCAGTTCTTC
TRBV6-5	-	-	TRBJ1-1	CASSPSGTEAFF	TGTGCCAGCAGTCCTTCTGGGACTGAAGCTTTCTTT
TRBV9	-	-	TRBJ1-4	CASSVAGDDNEKLFF	TGTGCCAGCAGCGTAGCTGGAGACGACAATGAAAAACTGTTTTTT
TRBV4-1	-	-	TRBJ1-1	CASSQEYPGGNTEAFF	TGCGCCAGCAGCCAAGAGTATCCGGGGGGCAACACTGAAGCTTTCTTT
TRBV29-1	-	-	TRBJ2-1	CSVEEHYNEQFF	TGCAGCGTTGAGGAGCATTACAATGAGCAGTTCTTC
TRBV28	TRBD1	-	TRBJ2-1	CASSFGQGRSSYNEQFF	TGTGCCAGCAGTTTTGGACAGGGGAGGAGCTCCTACAATGAGCAGTTCTTC
TRBV4-1	TRBD1	-	TRBJ2-7	CASSQGDRAPYEQYF	TGCGCCAGCAGCCAGGGGGACAGGGCTCCCTACGAGCAGTACTTC
TRBV5-4	TRBD1	-	TRBJ1-1	CASSSGQGPISNTEAFF	TGTGCCAGCAGCTCGGGACAGGGTCCTATCTCGAACACTGAAGCTTTCTTT
TRBV4-3	-	-	TRBJ1-2	CASSQAEGGYGYTF	TGCGCCAGCAGCCAAGCGGAGGGAGGCTATGGCTACACCTTC
TRBV27	-	-	TRBJ1-1	CASRRQGIEAFF	TGTGCCAGCAGGCGGCAGGGCATTGAAGCTTTCTTT
TRBV7-2	TRBD2	-	TRBJ2-1	CASSLGQGLAGGQDEQFF	TGTGCCAGCAGCTTAGGTCAGGGGCTAGCGGGAGGTCAGGATGAGCAGTTCTTC
TRBV30	TRBD1	-	TRBJ1-6	CAWSAGTGGSPLHF	TGTGCCTGGAGCGCCGGGACAGGGGGATCACCCCTCCACTTT
TRBV29-1	-	once	TRBJ1-2	CSVVENYGYTF	TGCAGCGTTGTGGAAAACTATGGCTACACCTTC
TRBV9	-	-	TRBJ2-4	CASSVDPQEGKNIQYF	TGTGCCAGCAGCGTAGACCCACAGGAAGGCAAAAACATTCAGTACTTC
TRBV2	TRBD1	-	TRBJ2-1	CASREGQGSYNEQFF	TGTGCCAGCAGAGAAGGACAGGGCTCCTACAATGAGCAGTTCTTC
TRBV28	TRBD1	-	TRBJ2-5	CASRRRQGLAQYF	TGTGCCAGCAGACGAAGACAGGGGCTGGCCCAGTACTTC
TRBV5-1	TRBD1	-	TRBJ2-7	CASSEGTGTYEQYF	TGCGCCAGCTCCGAAGGGACAGGAACCTACGAGCAGTACTTC
TRBV5-1	-	-	TRBJ2-7	CASSSYRAGPYEQYF	TGCGCCAGCAGCTCATACAGGGCTGGACCCTACGAGCAGTACTTC
TRBV30	TRBD1	-	TRBJ1-1	CAWSGPNRGNTEAFF	TGTGCCTGGAGTGGACCCAACAGGGGGAACACTGAAGCTTTCTTT
TRBV5-4	-	-	TRBJ1-6	CASSPPPSLGYNSPLHF	TGTGCCAGCAGCCCTCCACCAAGCCTGGGCTATAATTCACCCCTCCACTTT
TRBV7-3	TRBD1	-	TRBJ2-7	CASSWTGSSYEQYF	TGTGCCAGCAGCTGGACAGGGAGCTCCTACGAGCAGTACTTC
TRBV7-3	-	-	TRBJ1-1	CASSLGVGWNTEAFF	TGTGCCAGCAGCCTCGGGGTTGGGTGGAACACTGAAGCTTTCTTT
TRBV9	-	-	TRBJ2-2	CASSAGLGTGELFF	TGTGCCAGCAGCGCGGGACTGGGCACCGGGGAGCTGTTTTTT
TRBV5-4	-	-	TRBJ1-6	CASSLAVGRSSYNSPLHF	TGTGCCAGCAGCTTGGCCGTAGGGAGGAGCTCCTATAATTCACCCCTCCACTTT
TRBV7-6	TRBD2	-	TRBJ2-5	CASSILAGAAETQYF	TGTGCCAGCAGCATCCTAGCGGGAGCCGCTGAGACCCAGTACTTC
TRBV30	-	-	TRBJ2-2	CAWSVLSPTRELLWGRTGELFF	TGTGCCTGGAGTGTACTGTCTCCGACGAGGGAGCTTTTGTGGGGTCGAACCGGGGAGCTGTTTTTT
TRBV19	-	-	TRBJ1-2	CASGDGYNYGYTF	TGTGCCAGTGGGGACGGCTATAACTATGGCTACACCTTC
TRBV27	TRBD1	-	TRBJ2-2	CASSYRGDTGELFF	TGTGCCAGCAGCTACAGGGGGGACACCGGGGAGCTGTTTTTT